This is a list of T cell receptor beta chains from one sample in a study of blood T cell repertoires in COVID-19. TCRdb's table, derived via immunoSEQ multiplex PCR, lists solely in-frame clones and lacks some. This sample has roughly 99,000 clones, with 85% to 95% found just once. The sequenced sample was peripheral blood. These receptors were obtained from a woman in her 30s with acute or convalescent COVID-19. The conserved cysteine and the conserved F or W are not part of the CDR3 here. D genes are given only for firm matches.

TRBJ2-7	-	TRBV6-2/TRBV6-3	16	ASSNTRWGTASSYEQY
TRBJ2-3	TRBD2	TRBV27	12	ASRGLAGTDTQY
TRBJ2-2	TRBD1	TRBV2	10	ASDRVPGELF
TRBJ2-1	TRBD2	TRBV10-2	12	ACSGTSGVYEQF
TRBJ2-5	TRBD1	TRBV3-1/TRBV3-2	13	ASSPNRGDRLAQY
TRBJ2-7	-	TRBV28	14	ASSSPGRDPPYEQY
TRBJ1-6	TRBD1	TRBV7-9	13	ASSLGDRDNSPLH
TRBJ1-2	TRBD1	TRBV4-1	14	ASSQSRTGANYGYT
TRBJ2-4	TRBD2	TRBV5-4	15	ASSSDAGGLAKNIQY
TRBJ1-1	-	TRBV7-8	14	ASSSTGFGMNTEAF
TRBJ2-7	-	TRBV4-3	12	ASSQDTGPYEQY
TRBJ1-5	-	TRBV2	11	ASSEGHPAPQH
TRBJ1-1	-	TRBV2	13	ASSEDGQGYTEAF
TRBJ1-4	-	TRBV24-1	14	ATSANRAGRGEKLF
TRBJ2-2	TRBD2	TRBV3-1/TRBV3-2	11	ASDRGGGGELF
TRBJ1-2	-	TRBV19	9	TSREGYGYT
TRBJ1-2	TRBD1	TRBV3-1/TRBV3-2	14	ASSQGRDRVNYGYT
TRBJ2-1	TRBD1	TRBV18	12	ASSPETGRYEQF
TRBJ1-2	-	TRBV19	13	ASSIDWTANYGYT
TRBJ2-1	-	TRBV4-2	15	ASSPEGSDYPYNEQF